The sequence of this TCR beta chain was determined in a study of cytomegalovirus exposure and HLA in healthy donors. In the study overall: The early release's HLA-typed donors yielded 78 million or so unique TCRs. The study's findings and limits: In a later analysis, TCR beta V- and J-gene trimming was associated with a missense DCLRE1C variant. Associated with cytomegalovirus, according to the listing, were about 160 TCR beta chains.

Germline trimming cut 0 bases from V and 6 bases from J; bases unmatched to any gene: 14. Looked up from germline, CDR1 is SQVTM and CDR2 is ANQGSEA. The CDR3 spans 19 residues. Notes on this clone: Its antigen is unidentified.

This PCR relied on a set of 60 Vbeta primers and 13 Jbeta primers. Per the original data handling: An analysis performed later counted about 80 million unique TCR beta chains (around 10 million of them shared). Using immunoSEQ multiplex PCR, the repertoire was profiled, and TCRdb retains in-frame clones only, with some absent. The V and J calls and clone size were taken over from that table, and D and trimming were inferred from the DNA. The table includes 250,000 to 350,000 clones, 80% detected once. V and J are TRBV29-1 and TRBJ2-3; 14 bases align to TRBD2. The sample taken for sequencing was PBMCs. The source of this sequence is a girl aged 2 to 9 in good health and CMV-seronegative. The CDR3 nucleotides are TGCAGCGTTGAAGATCAAAGACTAGCGGGGGGGGCGGTAAGGGATACGCAGTATTTT. It translates to CSVEDQRLAGGAVRDTQYF.